This record looks at one T cell receptor (beta chain) sequence and its context. Exclusions: uncontrolled infection, other autoimmune disease, pregnancy, lactation. Cells are PBMCs isolated from 9 to 10 ml of fresh blood. The data were obtained in a study of T cells in Graves' hyperthyroidism and ophthalmopathy. Study details: At the time of initial diagnosis and before any treatment, peripheral blood was collected.

RNA transcripts yielded amplified TCR beta CDR3 regions. The HTBI primer set served for first-round RT-PCR of the TCR CDR3. TCRdb re-called the multiplex PCR reads with MiXCR, one entry per CDR3 protein. The table includes under 450,000 distinct CDR3 sequences, approximately 14% detected once. Trimming removed 0 bases from V and 1 base from J, with 5 bases in between. Looked up from germline, CDR1 is MNHNS and CDR2 is SASEGT. The CDR3 has 14 residues. The gene calls are TRBV6-1 and TRBJ2-3, with TRBD1 as a possible D gene (5 bases). The sequenced sample consisted of blood. The TCR originated in a woman aged 18-30 years with Graves' hyperthyroidism. CDR3 in amino acids: CASSEARGTDTQYF. As DNA, the CDR3 is TGTGCCAGCAGTGAAGCCAGGGGCACAGATACGCAGTATTTT.